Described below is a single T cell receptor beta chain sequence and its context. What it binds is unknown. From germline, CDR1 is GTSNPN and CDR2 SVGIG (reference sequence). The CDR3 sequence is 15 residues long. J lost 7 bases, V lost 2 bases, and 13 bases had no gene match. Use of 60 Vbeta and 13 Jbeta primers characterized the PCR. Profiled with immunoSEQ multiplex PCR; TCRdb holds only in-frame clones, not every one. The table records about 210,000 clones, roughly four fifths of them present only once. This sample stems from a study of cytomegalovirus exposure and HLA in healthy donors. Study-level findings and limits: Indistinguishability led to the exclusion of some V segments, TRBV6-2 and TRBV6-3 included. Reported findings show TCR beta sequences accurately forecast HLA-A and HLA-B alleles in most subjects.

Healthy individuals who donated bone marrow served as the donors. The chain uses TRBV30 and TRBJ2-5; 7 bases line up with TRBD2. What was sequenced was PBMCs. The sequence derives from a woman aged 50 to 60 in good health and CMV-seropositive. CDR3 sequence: CAWSPLPSGRGTQYF. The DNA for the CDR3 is TGTGCCTGGAGTCCCTTACCTAGCGGCCGTGGGACCCAGTACTTC.